These 9 T cell receptor beta chains were all obtained from the same sample, sequenced in a study of T cell responses to AZD1222 COVID-19 vaccine. Method: immunoSEQ multiplex PCR; TCRdb's copy keeps in-frame clones and lacks some. The data contain 150,000 to 200,000 clones, around 88% of them singletons. This sample comprised peripheral blood, obtained 28 days after the second AZD1222 dose. Receptors originate from an adult who received the AZD1222 COVID-19 vaccine.

V is TRBV18 and J is TRBJ1-1, with 9 bases matching TRBD1. CDR3 size: 19 residues. Losses at the gene ends were 6 bases for V and 3 bases for J; bases not matched to a gene: 20. Germline CDR1 KGHSH, CDR2 LQKENI. DNA of the CDR3: TGTGCCAGCTCCCGGTATGTGCTTGAACAGGGGGCGATGGACACTGAAGCTTTCTTT. Translation gives CASSRYVLEQGAMDTEAFF. Full variable domain (missing parts from reference TRBV18 and TRBJ1-1): NAGVMQNPRHLVRRRGQEARLRCSPMKGHSHVYWYRQLPEEGLKFMVYLQKENIIDESGMPKERFSAEFPKEGPSILRIQQVVRGDSAAYFCASSRYVLEQGAMDTEAFFGQGTRLTVV.

The V call is TRBV19, the J call TRBJ1-4; the match to TRBD1 covers 7 bases. Germline-derived CDR1 and CDR2 are LNHDA and SQIVND (reference sequence). Trimming removed 6 bases from V and 4 bases from J; junction bases left unmatched: 8. CDR3 length: 15 amino acids. Here the CDR3 reads CASSASTGINEKLFF. CDR3 nucleotides: TGTGCCAGTAGCGCCTCGACAGGGATTAATGAAAAACTGTTTTTT.

The rearrangement joins TRBV5-8 to TRBJ1-6; D call uncertain. The CDR3 is 14 amino acids. CDR1 is SGHTS and CDR2 is YDEGEE in the germline V gene. V was shortened by 4 bases and J by 8 bases, with 13 bases between the two germline ends. For the CDR3, the DNA is TGTGCCAGCAGCCCGGACGTTAGGGATTCACCCCTCCACTTT. Translation: CASSPDVRDSPLHF.

This chain links TRBV15 with TRBJ2-3; weak D call: TRBD2 (5 bases). Per germline, CDR1 LNHNV and CDR2 YYDKDF (reference sequence). Between the trimmed V and J ends, which lost 0 bases and 0 bases, there was a span of 7 bases. The CDR3 contains 15 residues. The CDR3 bases are TGTGCCACCAGCAGAGATAGCGACAGCACAGATACGCAGTATTTT. Translation: CATSRDSDSTDTQYF.

The V call is TRBV19, the J call TRBJ2-3; D possibly uses TRBD1 or TRBD2 (5 bases each). The V gene's germline CDR1 is LNHDA and CDR2 SQIVND (reference sequence). V was pared by 5 bases and J by 0 bases, with 9 bases between. The CDR3 is made up of 14 amino acids. CDR3 loop: CASSPRDSTDTQYF. In nucleotides, the CDR3 is TGTGCCAGTAGTCCACGGGACAGCACAGATACGCAGTATTTT.

This clone was seen once. The V and J genes are TRBV12-3 or TRBV12-4 and TRBJ1-2; 7 bases fit TRBD1. The CDR3 loop spans 13 amino acids. V trimming: 5 bases; J trimming: 5 bases; junction bases outside the gene matches: 5. DNA of the CDR3: TGTGCCAGCAGTACAGGGGCCTCTTATGGCTACACCTTC. It codes for CASSTGASYGYTF.

This rearrangement joins TRBV29-1 to TRBJ2-3; 7 bases agree with TRBD2. Germline CDR1 is SQVTM and CDR2 is ANQGSEA. J gave up 0 bases and V 7 bases, and 7 bases lay outside the gene matches. The CDR3 length is 14 residues. The CDR3 sequence: CSADGSGSTDTQYF. CDR3 sequence (DNA): TGCAGCGCCGACGGTAGCGGGAGCACAGATACGCAGTATTTT.

This chain joins TRBV6-5 and TRBJ2-3; D unresolved. From germline, CDR1 is MNHEY and CDR2 SVGAGI. With 0 bases removed from V and 6 bases from J, the gap between germline ends came to 10 bases. The CDR3 length is 14 residues. As DNA, the CDR3 is TGTGCCAGCAGTTACTCCCCTGTGGGGGATACGCAGTATTTT. It is translated as CASSYSPVGDTQYF.

The chain is built from TRBV13 and TRBJ1-2; D gene uncertain. V was cut by 4 bases and J by 7 bases, with 16 bases left in between. Germline V lookup: CDR1 PRHDT, CDR2 FYEKMQ (reference sequence). The CDR3 contains 14 residues. This CDR3 reads CASSWRQGIGGYTF. The CDR3, as DNA: TGTGCCAGCAGCTGGAGACAAGGGATTGGTGGCTACACCTTC.